This T cell receptor (beta chain) comes out of a study of spatial heterogeneity in lung cancer (dated by TCRdb to 2018 to 2020). A note on the overall study: More beta-chain than alpha-chain transcripts were consistently detected, likely reflecting higher beta-chain transcript abundance. TCR alpha and beta repertoires were quantitatively compared across multiple tumor regions, matched nontumor lung and blood in non-small cell lung cancer. In the raw uncorrected reads, each unique combination of TCR and UMI appeared more than ten times on average. TCR repertoire features were related to nonsynonymous mutation counts determined by whole-exome sequencing of tumor tissue. Both alpha and beta chains were TCR-sequenced in samples taken at surgery, namely 220 tumor regions, 64 matched nontumor lung samples and just over 55 PBMC samples. The study at large found these results: Ubiquitous expanded tumor TCRs were detected in blood more often at tumor resection than at routine follow-up. Additional single-cell paired TCR alpha and beta sequencing was considered necessary to confirm, at a functional level, the hypothesis that regional TCRs recognize regional mutations.

Here V drops 6 bases and J drops 5 bases, and the junction holds 9 bases not matched to any gene. CDR1 and CDR2, per the germline V gene, are LGHNT and FRNRAP. Taken from cysteine to phenylalanine, the CDR3 has 14 residues. This entry keeps only the CDR3 DNA: 42 bases, framed from base 1. The sample's time point label, decoded: sample taken at primary tumor resection. Without any cell sorting, TCR sequencing was performed on whole RNA extracted either from tumor and nontumor lung tissue or from cryopreserved PBMC samples. Donors were some 78 patients with early-stage, untreated non-small cell lung cancer from the lung TRACERx cohort. Patients were selected for TCR sequencing only if sufficient RNA was available from at least two tumor regions. The library came from 5' RACE. The sample was run on a NextSeq 500. To allow correction of PCR and sequencing errors, the TCR library protocol tagged every TCR cDNA molecule with a unique molecular identifier. The authors' pipeline ran thus. TCR identification, UMI-based error correction and CDR3 extraction were all carried out with Decombinator tools. Expanded TCRs were defined as those above a frequency of 2 per 1,000, corresponding to the top 1% of the tumor frequency distribution. Renyi diversity was computed with the R vegan package after each repertoire had been subsampled 100 times to 5,000 TCRs. CDR3 similarity networks were built from amino acid triplet string-kernel similarity, with CDR3s being connected when pairwise similarity was above 0.82. TCRdb reworked the public reads: Q25 trimming with fastp, MiXCR clone assembly, productive beta chains retained. For every CDR3 protein sequence, its rows merge into one entry that carries the most common genes and DNA. The authors' filters were not applied to this entry. For this sample there are some 70,000 distinct CDR3 sequences; less than 15% appear just once. The ten top clones hold approximately 7% of the sample.

This clonotype has only a few counts. What this receptor recognizes is not known. No base quality information exists; no much larger clone differs at one position. Source: PBMCs, taken at surgery. The chain is made from TRBV12-5 and TRBJ2-5, with 7 central nucleotides matching TRBD2. The origin of this receptor is a male donor with early-stage non-small cell lung cancer. The CDR3 reads as follows: CASGSGGSMETQYF. In nucleotides, the sequence is TGTGCTAGTGGCTCCGGGGGGTCGATGGAGACCCAGTACTTC.